Here is one T cell receptor beta chain with its context. The antigen it recognizes is unknown. No clone much larger than this one lies a single base away; base qualities are absent. This specimen belongs to a study of OX40 agonist ivuxolimab in advanced cancers. About the study as a whole: Ivuxolimab, which targeted the costimulatory receptor OX40 (CD134), was an agonistic, fully human IgG2 monoclonal antibody. Intravenous ivuxolimab was administered to patients every 2 weeks at six dose levels: 0.01, 0.1, 0.3, 1.5, 3 and 10 mg/kg. Of the roughly 51 dose-escalation patients, hepatocellular carcinoma was present in 19, melanoma in approximately 15, renal cell carcinoma in 9 and head and neck cancer in 9. The dose-escalation cohort was roughly 83% male with a mean age of about 58 years, ranging from about 20 to 80. Patients were allowed to have had prior anti-PD-1, anti-PD-L1 or anti-CTLA-4 therapy, and around two fifths of the dose-escalation patients had been treated with checkpoint inhibitors. Partial responses occurred in three dose-escalation patients: two with cutaneous melanoma and one with hepatocellular carcinoma. Peripheral TCRbeta sequencing was intended to test whether TCR sequence diversity was altered and clonal T-cell expansion was caused by ivuxolimab. The paper reports the monotherapy dose-escalation portion (N = 52 patients) of the phase I ivuxolimab trial.

Patients with autoimmune disease history or receiving systemic immunosuppression were excluded from the trial. In every dose cohort, peripheral blood was drawn for TCR sequencing at baseline, cycle 4 day 1, and cycle 7 day 1. Samples were obtained from an open-label, multicenter, first-in-human phase I dose-escalation trial of ivuxolimab. Adults with locally advanced or metastatic melanoma, renal cell carcinoma, hepatocellular carcinoma or head and neck squamous cell carcinoma were enrolled in the trial. CD4+ and CD8+ T cells were sorted separately from peripheral blood before TCR sequencing. Genomic DNA was extracted from sorted cells for sequencing of the TCRbeta CDR3 region. The immunoSEQ Assay was used to sequence the TCRbeta CDR3 regions. Entries here come from immuneACCESS through TCRdb and include only in-frame sequences with V and J called. Some clones fail to appear in such tables; in the studies checked, an unresolved V gene covers under half of the shortfall, and the cause of the remainder is unknown. This sample has around 92,000 clones in its table, and about four fifths of those were observed once. The ten largest clones represent approximately 2.6% of the sample.

Unmatched junction bases come to 2, with V trimmed by 5 bases and J by 3 bases. The CDR3 contains 15 residues, cysteine and phenylalanine counted. CDR3 DNA is the only sequence kept; it has 45 bases, read in frame from the first base. According to the germline V gene, CDR1 reads SGHTA and CDR2 reads FQGNSA. Broad study findings and their caveats: Low levels of normalized T-cell clonal expansion were also shown by some nonresponding patients. At doses of 0.1 to 3.0 mg/kg, clonal expansion of both CD4+ and CD8+ blood T cells was observed from baseline to week 6. After ivuxolimab, expanded clones were on average more numerous among CD8+ T cells than among CD4+ T cells. In the 0.1-3.0 mg/kg groups, partial responders had among the lowest normalized peripheral clonal expansion, particularly in CD8+ T cells. Which antigens the clonally expanded peripheral T cells were specific for was not determined.

Rearrangement joined TRBV7-2 to TRBJ2-1; 12 central bases correspond to TRBD1. Sequences were derived from CD4+ or CD8+ T cells sorted from blood, sampled in a trial of the OX40 agonist ivuxolimab. This sequence originates from an adult with an advanced solid tumor such as melanoma, head and neck, liver or kidney cancer. The bases read TGTGCCAGCAGCGGGACAGGGGGCTTCTACAATGAGCAGTTCTTC. This is translated as CASSGTGGFYNEQFF.